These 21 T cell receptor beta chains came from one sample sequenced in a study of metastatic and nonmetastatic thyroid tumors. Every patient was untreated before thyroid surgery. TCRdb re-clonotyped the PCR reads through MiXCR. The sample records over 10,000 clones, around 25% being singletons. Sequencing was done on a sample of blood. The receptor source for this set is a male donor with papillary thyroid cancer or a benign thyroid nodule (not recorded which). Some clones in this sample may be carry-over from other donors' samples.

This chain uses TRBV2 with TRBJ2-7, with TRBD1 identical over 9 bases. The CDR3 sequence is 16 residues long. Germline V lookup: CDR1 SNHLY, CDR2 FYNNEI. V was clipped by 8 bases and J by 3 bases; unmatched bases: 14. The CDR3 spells CASASGTGTGNYEQYF. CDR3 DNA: TGTGCCAGCGCCTCGGGAACCGGGACAGGGAACTACGAGCAGTACTTC. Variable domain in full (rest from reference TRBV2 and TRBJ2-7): EPEVTQTPSHQVTQMGQEVILRCVPISNHLYFYWYRQILGQKVEFLVSFYNNEISEKSEIFDDQFSVERPDGSNFTLKIRSTKLEDSAMYFCASASGTGTGNYEQYFGPGTRLTVT.

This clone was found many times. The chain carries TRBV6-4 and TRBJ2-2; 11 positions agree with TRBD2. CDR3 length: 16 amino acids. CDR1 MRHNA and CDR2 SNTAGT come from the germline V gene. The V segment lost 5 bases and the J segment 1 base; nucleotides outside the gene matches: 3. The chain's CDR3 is CASSRLAGGNTGELFF. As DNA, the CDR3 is TGTGCCAGCAGTCGCCTAGCGGGAGGGAACACCGGGGAGCTGTTTTTT.

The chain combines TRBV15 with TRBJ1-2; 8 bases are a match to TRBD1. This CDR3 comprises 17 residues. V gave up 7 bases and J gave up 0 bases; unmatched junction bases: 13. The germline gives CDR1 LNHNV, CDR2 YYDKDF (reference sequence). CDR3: CATTDRGYLGANYGYTF. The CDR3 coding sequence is TGTGCCACCACCGACAGGGGCTACCTAGGAGCTAACTATGGCTACACCTTC. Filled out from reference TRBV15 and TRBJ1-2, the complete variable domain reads DAMVIQNPRYQVTQFGKPVTLSCSQTLNHNVMYWYQQKSSQAPKLLFHYYDKDFNNEADTPDNFQSRRPNTSFCFLDIRSPGLGDTAMYLCATTDRGYLGANYGYTFGSGTRLTVV.

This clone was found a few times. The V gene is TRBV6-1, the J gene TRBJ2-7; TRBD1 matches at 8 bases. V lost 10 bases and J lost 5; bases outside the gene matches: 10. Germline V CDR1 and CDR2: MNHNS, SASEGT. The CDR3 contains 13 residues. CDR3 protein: CATSETGVHEQYF. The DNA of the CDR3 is TGTGCCACCTCGGAGACAGGGGTCCACGAGCAGTACTTC.

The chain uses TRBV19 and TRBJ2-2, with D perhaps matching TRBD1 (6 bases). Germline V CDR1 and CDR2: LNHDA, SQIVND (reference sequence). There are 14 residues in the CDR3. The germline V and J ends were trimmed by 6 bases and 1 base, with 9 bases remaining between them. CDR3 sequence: CASSRDKNTGELFF. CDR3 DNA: TGTGCCAGTAGCCGGGACAAGAACACCGGGGAGCTGTTTTTT. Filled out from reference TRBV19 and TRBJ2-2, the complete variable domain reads DGGITQSPKYLFRKEGQNVTLSCEQNLNHDAMYWYRQDPGQGLRLIYYSQIVNDFQKGDIAEGYSVSREKKESFPLTVTSAQKNPTAFYLCASSRDKNTGELFFGEGSRLTVL.

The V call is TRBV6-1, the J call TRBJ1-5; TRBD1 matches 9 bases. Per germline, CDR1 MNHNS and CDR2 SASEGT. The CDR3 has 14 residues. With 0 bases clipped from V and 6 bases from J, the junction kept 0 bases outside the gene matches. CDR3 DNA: TGTGCCAGCAGTGAAGCACAGGGGGCTCAGCCCCAGCATTTT. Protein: CASSEAQGAQPQHF.

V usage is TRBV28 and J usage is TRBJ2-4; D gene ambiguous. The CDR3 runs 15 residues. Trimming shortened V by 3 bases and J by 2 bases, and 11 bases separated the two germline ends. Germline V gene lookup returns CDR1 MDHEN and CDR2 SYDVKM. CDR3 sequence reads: CASSLGLSTKNIQYF. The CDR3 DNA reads TGTGCCAGCAGTTTGGGGTTGTCGACCAAAAACATTCAGTACTTC.

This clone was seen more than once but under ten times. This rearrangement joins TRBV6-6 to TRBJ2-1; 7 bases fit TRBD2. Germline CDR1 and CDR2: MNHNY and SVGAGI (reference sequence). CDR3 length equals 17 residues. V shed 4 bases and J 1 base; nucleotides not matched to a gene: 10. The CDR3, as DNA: TGTGCCAGCAGTTCCCCGACTAGCTTGGGTTCCTACAATGAGCAGTTCTTC. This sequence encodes CASSSPTSLGSYNEQFF.

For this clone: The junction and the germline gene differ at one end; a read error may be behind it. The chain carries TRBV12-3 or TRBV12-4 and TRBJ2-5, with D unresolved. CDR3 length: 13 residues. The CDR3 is CASSLIGGEAQYF. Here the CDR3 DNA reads TGTGCCAGCAGTTTAATAGGCGGAGAGGCCCAGTACTTC.

CDR3 residues: CASSTGLLYEQYF. CDR3 nucleotide sequence: TGTGCCAGCAGTACCGGACTTCTCTACGAGCAGTACTTC. The chain has TRBV27 and TRBJ2-7; D may be TRBD2 (5 bases). V was cut by 5 bases and J by 3 bases, with 11 bases left in between. This CDR3 is 13 amino acids long. Germline V gene sequence: CDR1 MNHEY, CDR2 SMNVEV (reference sequence).

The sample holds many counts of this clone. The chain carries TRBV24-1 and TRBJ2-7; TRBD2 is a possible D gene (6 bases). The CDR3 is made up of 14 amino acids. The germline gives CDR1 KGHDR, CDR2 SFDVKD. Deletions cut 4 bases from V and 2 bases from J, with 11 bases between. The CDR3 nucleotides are TGTGCCACCAGTGAGGGGACGGGAGCCTACGAGCAGTACTTC. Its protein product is CATSEGTGAYEQYF.

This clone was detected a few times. The CDR3 spells CASSGTAAGELFF. The CDR3 region has the DNA TGTGCCAGCAGTGGGACGGCGGCCGGGGAGCTGTTTTTT. The chain joins TRBV2 to TRBJ2-2, with D unresolved. CDR1 is SNHLY, CDR2 FYNNEI, per germline. V was pared by 4 bases and J by 6 bases, with 9 bases between. CDR3 size: 13 residues.

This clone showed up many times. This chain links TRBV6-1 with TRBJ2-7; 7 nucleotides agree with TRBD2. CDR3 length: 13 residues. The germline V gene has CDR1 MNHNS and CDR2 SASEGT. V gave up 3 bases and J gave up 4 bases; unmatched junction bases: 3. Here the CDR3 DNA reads TGTGCCAGCAGTGAGCGGGAGTTTTACGAGCAGTACTTC. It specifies CASSEREFYEQYF.

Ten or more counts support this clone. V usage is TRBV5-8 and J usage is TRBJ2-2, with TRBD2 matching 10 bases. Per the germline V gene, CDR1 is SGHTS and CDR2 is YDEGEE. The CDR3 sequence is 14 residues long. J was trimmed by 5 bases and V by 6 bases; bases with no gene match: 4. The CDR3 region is CASIQLAGTGELFF. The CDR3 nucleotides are TGTGCCAGCATCCAACTAGCGGGGACCGGGGAGCTGTTTTTT.

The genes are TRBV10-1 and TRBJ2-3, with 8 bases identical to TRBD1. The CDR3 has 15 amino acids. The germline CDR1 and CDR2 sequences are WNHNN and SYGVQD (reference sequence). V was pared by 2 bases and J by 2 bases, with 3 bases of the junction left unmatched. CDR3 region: CASSEGQGHTDTQYF. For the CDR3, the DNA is TGCGCCAGCAGTGAGGGACAGGGACACACAGATACGCAGTATTTT.

CDR3 nucleotide sequence: TGCAGTGCTAGAGTCGGGAGGAGCTCCTACAATGAGCAGTTCTTC. Translating it yields CSARVGRSSYNEQFF. The chain carries TRBV20-1 and TRBJ2-1, with 7 bases fitting TRBD2. The CDR3 has 15 amino acids. The J segment lost 0 bases and the V segment lost 1 base, leaving 3 bases of the junction unmatched. Germline V CDR1 and CDR2: DFQATT, SNEGSKA (reference sequence).

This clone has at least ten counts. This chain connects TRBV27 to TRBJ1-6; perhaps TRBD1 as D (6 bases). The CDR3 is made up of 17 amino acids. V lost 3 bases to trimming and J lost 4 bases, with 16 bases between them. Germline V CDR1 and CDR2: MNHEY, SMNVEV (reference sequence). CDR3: CASSFTGGRWYNSPLHF. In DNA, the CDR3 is TGTGCCAGCAGTTTCACGGGGGGCCGATGGTATAATTCACCCCTCCACTTT.

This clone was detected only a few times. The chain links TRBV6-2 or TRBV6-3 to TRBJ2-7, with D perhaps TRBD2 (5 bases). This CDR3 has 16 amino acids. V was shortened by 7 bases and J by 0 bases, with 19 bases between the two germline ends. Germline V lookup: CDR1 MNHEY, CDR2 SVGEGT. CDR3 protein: CASTPVGRAVSYEQYF. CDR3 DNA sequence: TGTGCCAGCACCCCAGTAGGGCGGGCCGTCTCCTACGAGCAGTACTTC.

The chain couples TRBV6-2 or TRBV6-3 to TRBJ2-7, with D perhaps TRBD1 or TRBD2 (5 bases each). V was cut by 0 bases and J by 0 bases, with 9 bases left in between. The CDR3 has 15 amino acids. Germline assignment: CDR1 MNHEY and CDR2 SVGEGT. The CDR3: CASSYSGTGSYEQYF. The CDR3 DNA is TGTGCCAGCAGTTACTCCGGGACGGGCTCCTACGAGCAGTACTTC.

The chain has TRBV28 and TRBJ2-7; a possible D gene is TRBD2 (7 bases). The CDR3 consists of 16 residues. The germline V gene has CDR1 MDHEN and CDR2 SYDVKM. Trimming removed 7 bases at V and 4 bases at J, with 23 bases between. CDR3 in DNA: TGTGCCAGCATTCCAGCCGACGGGGGGCGAACTTACGAGCAGTACTTC. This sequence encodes CASIPADGGRTYEQYF.

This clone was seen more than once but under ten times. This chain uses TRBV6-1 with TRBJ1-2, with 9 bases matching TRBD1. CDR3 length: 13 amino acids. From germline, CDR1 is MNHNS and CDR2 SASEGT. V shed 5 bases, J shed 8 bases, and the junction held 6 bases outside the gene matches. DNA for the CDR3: TGTGCCAGCAGTACCACAGGGGGCCAAGGCTACACCTTC. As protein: CASSTTGGQGYTF.